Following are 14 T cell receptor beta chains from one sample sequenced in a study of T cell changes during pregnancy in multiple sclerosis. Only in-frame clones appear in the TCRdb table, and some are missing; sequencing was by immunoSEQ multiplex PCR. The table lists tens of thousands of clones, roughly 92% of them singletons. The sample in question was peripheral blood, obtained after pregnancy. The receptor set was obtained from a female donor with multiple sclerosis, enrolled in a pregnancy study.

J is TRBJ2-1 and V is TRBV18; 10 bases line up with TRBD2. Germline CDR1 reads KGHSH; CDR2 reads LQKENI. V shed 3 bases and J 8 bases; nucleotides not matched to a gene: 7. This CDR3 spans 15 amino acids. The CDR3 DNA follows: TGTGCCAGCTCACCCACTAGCGGGGCTCGATATGAGCAGTTCTTC. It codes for CASSPTSGARYEQFF. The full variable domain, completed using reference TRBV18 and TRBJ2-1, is NAGVMQNPRHLVRRRGQEARLRCSPMKGHSHVYWYRQLPEEGLKFMVYLQKENIIDESGMPKERFSAEFPKEGPSILRIQQVVRGDSAAYFCASSPTSGARYEQFFGPGTRLTVL.

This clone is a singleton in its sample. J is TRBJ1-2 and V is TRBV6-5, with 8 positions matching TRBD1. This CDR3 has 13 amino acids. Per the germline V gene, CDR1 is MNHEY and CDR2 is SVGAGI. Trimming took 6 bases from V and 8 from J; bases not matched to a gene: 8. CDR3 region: CASRNPDRGGYTF. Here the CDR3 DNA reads TGTGCCAGCAGAAACCCCGACAGGGGCGGCTACACCTTC.

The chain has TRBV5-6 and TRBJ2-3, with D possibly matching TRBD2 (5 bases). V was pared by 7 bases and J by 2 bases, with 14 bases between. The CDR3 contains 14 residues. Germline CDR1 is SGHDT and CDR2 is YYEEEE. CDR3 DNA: TGTGCCAGCTCCTACGGTCGGGACACAGATACGCAGTATTTT. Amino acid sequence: CASSYGRDTDTQYF.

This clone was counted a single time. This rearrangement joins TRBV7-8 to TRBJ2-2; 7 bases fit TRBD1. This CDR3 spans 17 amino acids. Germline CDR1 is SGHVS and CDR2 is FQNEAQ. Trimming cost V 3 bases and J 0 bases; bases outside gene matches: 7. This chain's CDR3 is CASSFQTGSANTGELFF. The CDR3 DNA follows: TGTGCCAGCAGCTTCCAGACAGGGTCCGCGAACACCGGGGAGCTGTTTTTT.

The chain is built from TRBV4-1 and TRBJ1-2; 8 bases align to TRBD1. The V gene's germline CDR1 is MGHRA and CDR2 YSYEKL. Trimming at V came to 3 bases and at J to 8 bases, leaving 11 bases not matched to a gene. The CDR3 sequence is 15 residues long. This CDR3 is CASSQEQDRVVGYTF. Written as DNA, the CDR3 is TGCGCCAGCAGCCAGGAACAGGACAGGGTCGTCGGCTACACCTTC.

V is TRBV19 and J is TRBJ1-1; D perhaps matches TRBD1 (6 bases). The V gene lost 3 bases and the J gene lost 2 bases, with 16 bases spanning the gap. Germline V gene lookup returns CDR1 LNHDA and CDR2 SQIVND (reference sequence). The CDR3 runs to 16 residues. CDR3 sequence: CASSISPTGSNTEAFF. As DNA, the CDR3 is TGTGCCAGTAGTATCAGTCCCACAGGGAGTAACACTGAAGCTTTCTTT. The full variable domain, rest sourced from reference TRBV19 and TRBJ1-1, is DGGITQSPKYLFRKEGQNVTLSCEQNLNHDAMYWYRQDPGQGLRLIYYSQIVNDFQKGDIAEGYSVSREKKESFPLTVTSAQKNPTAFYLCASSISPTGSNTEAFFGQGTRLTVV.

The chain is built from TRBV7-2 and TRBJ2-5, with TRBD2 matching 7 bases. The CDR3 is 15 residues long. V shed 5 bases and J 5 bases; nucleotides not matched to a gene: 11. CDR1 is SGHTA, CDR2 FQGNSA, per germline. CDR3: CASSPGGPLRETQYF. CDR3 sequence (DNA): TGTGCCAGCAGCCCGGGGGGTCCGTTGAGGGAGACCCAGTACTTC.

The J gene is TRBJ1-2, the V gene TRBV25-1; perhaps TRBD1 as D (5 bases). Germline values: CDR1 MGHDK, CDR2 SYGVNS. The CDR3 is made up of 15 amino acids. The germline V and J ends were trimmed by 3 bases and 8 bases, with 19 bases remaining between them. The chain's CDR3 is CASSDRYLGRWGYTF. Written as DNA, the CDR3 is TGTGCCAGCAGTGATCGGTATTTGGGGCGATGGGGCTACACCTTC.

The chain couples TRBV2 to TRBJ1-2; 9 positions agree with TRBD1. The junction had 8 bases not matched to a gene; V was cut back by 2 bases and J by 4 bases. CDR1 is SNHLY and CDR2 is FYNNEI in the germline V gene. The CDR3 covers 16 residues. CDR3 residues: CASSEPGQGLGYGYTF. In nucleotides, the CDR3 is TGTGCCAGCAGTGAACCGGGACAGGGACTCGGCTATGGCTACACCTTC.

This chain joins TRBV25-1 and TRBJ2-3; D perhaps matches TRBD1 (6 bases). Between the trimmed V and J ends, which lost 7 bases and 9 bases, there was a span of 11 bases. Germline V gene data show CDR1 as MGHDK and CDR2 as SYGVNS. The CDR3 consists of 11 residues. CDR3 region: CASIRGQTQYF. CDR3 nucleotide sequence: TGTGCCAGCATAAGGGGACAAACGCAGTATTTT.

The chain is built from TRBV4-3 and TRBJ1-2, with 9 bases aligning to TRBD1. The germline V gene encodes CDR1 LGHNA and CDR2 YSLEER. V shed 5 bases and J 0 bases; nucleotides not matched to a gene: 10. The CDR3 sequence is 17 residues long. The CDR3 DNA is TGCGCCAGCAGCGAATCGACAGGGGGGGTATCTAACTATGGCTACACCTTC. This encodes CASSESTGGVSNYGYTF.

This chain's CDR3 is CASSSQGIDGYTF. CDR3 coding DNA: TGTGCCAGCAGCAGCCAGGGGATAGATGGCTACACCTTC. The chain employs TRBV11-1 and TRBJ1-2, with D possibly TRBD1 on 6 matching bases. CDR1 SGHAT and CDR2 FQDESV come from the germline V gene (reference sequence). The CDR3 totals 13 residues. V lost 5 bases to trimming and J lost 6 bases, with 13 bases between them.

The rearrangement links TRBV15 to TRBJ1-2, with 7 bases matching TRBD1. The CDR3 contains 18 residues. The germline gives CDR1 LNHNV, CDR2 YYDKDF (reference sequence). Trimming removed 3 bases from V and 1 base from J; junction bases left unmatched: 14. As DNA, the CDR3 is TGTGCCACCAGCAGGTGGGATTTGACAGGGCCCATTAACTATGGCTACACCTTC. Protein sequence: CATSRWDLTGPINYGYTF.

The CDR3 is CASKRGGPGDTQYF. The CDR3, as DNA: TGTGCCAGTAAGAGGGGGGGGCCTGGGGATACGCAGTATTTT. V usage is TRBV7-6 and J usage is TRBJ2-3, with D possibly being TRBD2 (7 bases). This CDR3 spans 14 amino acids. From germline, CDR1 is SGHVS and CDR2 FNYEAQ. With 9 bases removed from V and 6 bases from J, the gap between germline ends came to 19 bases.